What follows are 7 T cell receptor beta chains derived from one specimen sequenced in a study of regulatory dendritic cells for organ transplantation. The protocol was immunoSEQ multiplex PCR, while the TCRdb copy is restricted to in-frame clones and leaves out a portion. The sample records around 4,000 clones, less than 80% being singletons. CFSE-labeled sorted T cells met regulatory or mature dendritic cells for four to five days. For these receptors, no antigen is known. Sequencing was performed on memory CD8+ T cells from blood cultured with dendritic cells. Subset in this sample: CD45RO+ memory T cells. The receptors here all came from a human donor in good health.

This chain joins TRBV9 and TRBJ2-5; D possibly corresponds to TRBD1 (7 bases). Germline V gene lookup returns CDR1 SGDLS and CDR2 YYNGEE. CDR3 length: 15 amino acids. Between the trimmed V and J ends, which lost 3 bases and 4 bases, there was a span of 16 bases. The CDR3 region is CASSAAQGGLETQYF. The CDR3 DNA reads TGTGCCAGCAGCGCCGCCCAGGGGGGCTTAGAGACCCAGTACTTC.

The CDR3 is CASSSLGTSGIGGYEQYF. The CDR3 DNA follows: TGCGCCAGCAGCTCCCTCGGGACTAGCGGGATAGGAGGGTACGAGCAGTACTTC. The chain joins TRBV5-1 to TRBJ2-7; 13 bases align to TRBD2. The germline gives CDR1 SGHRS, CDR2 YFSETQ. Trimming removed 3 bases from V and 4 bases from J; junction bases left unmatched: 13. This CDR3 region has 18 residues.

The genes are TRBV10-3 and TRBJ1-2, with D perhaps matching TRBD1 (5 bases). Deletions cut 4 bases from V and 6 bases from J, with 12 bases between. Germline V gene data show CDR1 as ENHRY and CDR2 as SYGVKD. This CDR3 comprises 13 residues. In DNA, the CDR3 is TGTGCCATCAGTGGCGGGGACGTGGATGGCTACACCTTC. Protein sequence: CAISGGDVDGYTF.

This clone was recorded only once. A much larger clone differs by one base, so this may be a read error. This chain joins TRBV7-2 and TRBJ1-1, with 10 bases that match TRBD1. The CDR3 has 12 residues. V was clipped by 5 bases and J by 7 bases; unmatched bases: 1. Germline V gene sequence: CDR1 SGHTA, CDR2 FQGNSA. In nucleotides, the CDR3 is TGTGCCAGCAGCGGGACAGGGGTTGAAGCTTTCTTT. Amino acid sequence: CASSGTGVEAFF.

The CDR3 bases are TGTGCCAGCAGCTTGGGGACAGGGGATGGCTACACCTTC. Translating it yields CASSLGTGDGYTF. This chain uses TRBV7-2 with TRBJ1-2; 10 bases map to TRBD1. Per germline, CDR1 SGHTA and CDR2 FQGNSA. CDR3 length: 13 residues. V lost 3 bases and J lost 6; bases outside the gene matches: 1.

This clone was counted a few times. This chain links TRBV6-5 with TRBJ1-2; the D gene is possibly TRBD1 (6 bases). This CDR3 has 13 amino acids. Germline loops: CDR1 MNHEY, CDR2 SVGAGI. V lost 5 bases, J lost 5 bases, and 12 bases lay in between. The CDR3 is CASSVNQGYGYTF. The CDR3 nucleotides are TGTGCCAGCAGTGTAAATCAGGGGTATGGCTACACCTTC.

This chain links TRBV6-5 with TRBJ1-1; D may be TRBD1 (5 bases). CDR1 and CDR2 from the germline V gene are MNHEY and SVGAGI. V was trimmed by 2 bases and J by 7 bases, leaving 14 bases between them. The CDR3 runs 14 residues. CDR3 amino acids: CASSYPHPDSEAFF. The CDR3 DNA reads as TGTGCCAGCAGTTACCCACATCCAGACAGTGAAGCTTTCTTT.